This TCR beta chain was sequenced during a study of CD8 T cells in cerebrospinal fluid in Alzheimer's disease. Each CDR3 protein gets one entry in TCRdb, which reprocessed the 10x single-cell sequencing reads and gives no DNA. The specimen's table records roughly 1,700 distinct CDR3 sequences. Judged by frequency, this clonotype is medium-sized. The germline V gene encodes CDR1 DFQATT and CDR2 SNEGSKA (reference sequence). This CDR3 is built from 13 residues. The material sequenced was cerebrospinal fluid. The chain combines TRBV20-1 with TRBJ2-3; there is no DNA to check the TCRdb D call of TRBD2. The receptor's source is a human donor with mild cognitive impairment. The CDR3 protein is CSAAWGATAPQYF.